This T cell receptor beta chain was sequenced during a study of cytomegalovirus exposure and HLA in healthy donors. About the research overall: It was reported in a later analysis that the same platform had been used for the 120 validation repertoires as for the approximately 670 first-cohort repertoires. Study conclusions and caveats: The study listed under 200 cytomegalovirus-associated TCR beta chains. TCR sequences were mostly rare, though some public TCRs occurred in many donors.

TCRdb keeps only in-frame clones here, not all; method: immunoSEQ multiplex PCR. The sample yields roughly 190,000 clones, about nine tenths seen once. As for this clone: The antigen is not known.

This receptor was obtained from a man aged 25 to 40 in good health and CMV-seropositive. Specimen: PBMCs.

The CDR3 protein is CASSEERRFNSPLHF. The CDR3 DNA sequence: TGCGCCAGCAGTGAGGAGAGACGGTTTAATTCACCCCTCCACTTT. The chain has TRBV10-2 and TRBJ1-6; D ambiguous. This CDR3 contains 15 residues. Germline lookup yields CDR1 WSHSY and CDR2 SAAADI. Trimming took off 2 bases at V and 6 bases at J, with 11 bases between the two ends.